Below, one TCR beta chain is given with its context. The antigen remains undetermined. The data originate from a study of PD-1 blockade in classical Hodgkin lymphoma. The wider study: A 3 mg/kg intravenous dose of nivolumab was received by patients every 2 weeks.

Measured with immunoSEQ multiplex PCR; TCRdb has only the in-frame clones, and not every one. The repertoire holds roughly 50,000 clones, with 86% as singletons. Time point noted: cycle 4 day 1 (C4D1), after 6 weeks of nivolumab. Autologous stem cell transplantation was followed by relapse in every patient, and brentuximab vedotin exposure varied. General observations from the study: Newly diagnosed patients reportedly trailed healthy donors in baseline TCR diversity. No one has yet defined what causes the repertoire differences, which may be disease activity or prior therapy. For complete responders, baseline diversity was comparable to that of newly diagnosed patients.

This clonotype originated in a human donor with classical Hodgkin lymphoma. Sequences were derived from peripheral blood mononuclear cells (PBMCs), sampled before the fourth cycle of nivolumab.

The CDR3 bases are TGTGCCAGCAGTTCCCAACTTAGCGGGGGCCTCTCCTACAATGAGCAGTTCTTC. Translating gives CASSSQLSGGLSYNEQFF. The chain has TRBV13 and TRBJ2-1; 9 positions match TRBD2. CDR3 size: 18 residues. V shed 6 bases, J shed 0 bases, and the junction held 12 bases outside the gene matches. CDR1 is PRHDT, CDR2 FYEKMQ, per germline (reference sequence).